Following are 26 T cell receptor beta chains from one sample sequenced in a study of CD8 T cells in Susac syndrome. RNA amounts of roughly 0.5 to 1 ug underwent reverse transcription with random hexamers. MiXCR, applied by TCRdb to the immunoSEQ multiplex PCR reads, yields one record per CDR3 protein. This sample carries about 200,000 distinct CDR3 sequences, roughly 94% of them seen once, and the ten largest clones take 0.1%. The specimen was CD4+ T cells from PBMCs. Every receptor here comes from a human donor in good health.

This chain links TRBV24-1 with TRBJ2-1; D call uncertain. The CDR3 spans 10 residues. Germline CDR1 KGHDR, CDR2 SFDVKD. The ends were cut back, 8 bases at V and 10 bases at J, with 8 bases in the middle. CDR3 DNA: TGTGCCACCATGGGAATCGAGCAGTTCTTC. Protein sequence: CATMGIEQFF.

The chain combines TRBV20-1 with TRBJ2-3; D is unclear. Trimming cost V 1 base and J 4 bases, with 15 bases left between them. The germline gives CDR1 DFQATT, CDR2 SNEGSKA (reference sequence). The CDR3 contains 15 residues. CDR3 nucleotides: TGCAGTGCTAGAGCGCCCATCCGTGTAGCAGATACGCAGTATTTT. Translation: CSARAPIRVADTQYF.

This sequence joins TRBV9 and TRBJ2-7; 13 bases line up with TRBD2. The CDR3 covers 14 residues. With V trimmed by 7 bases and J by 5 bases, 6 bases remained unmatched. Germline V gene data show CDR1 as SGDLS and CDR2 as YYNGEE. In DNA, the CDR3 is TGTGCCAGCGCTACCGGGACTAGCGGGGACGAGCAGTACTTC. This translates into CASATGTSGDEQYF.

The rearrangement links TRBV7-2 to TRBJ1-1; TRBD1 matches at 10 bases. J was trimmed by 1 base and V by 5 bases; bases with no gene match: 10. This CDR3 is built from 17 residues. CDR1 and CDR2 from the germline V gene are SGHTA and FQGNSA. The CDR3, as DNA: TGTGCCAGCAGCCAGTCCCGGGACAGGGGATGGAACACTGAAGCTTTCTTT. Encoded protein: CASSQSRDRGWNTEAFF.

Concerning this clonotype: The junction departs from the called germline gene at one end, perhaps through a read error. The chain carries TRBV4-3 and TRBJ1-6; TRBD1 matches 10 bases. Germline CDR1 is LGHNA and CDR2 is YSLEER. This CDR3 has 18 residues. CDR3 residues: CASSEELPGQGLWSPLHF. The CDR3 DNA reads as TGCGCCAGCAGCGAAGAATTACCGGGACAGGGGTTGTGGTCACCCCTCCACTTT.

The chain is built from TRBV19 and TRBJ2-7; weak D call: TRBD1 (7 bases). Trimming shortened V by 7 bases and J by 2 bases, and 18 bases separated the two germline ends. CDR1 is LNHDA, CDR2 SQIVND, per germline (reference sequence). The CDR3 extends over 15 amino acids. Here the CDR3 DNA reads TGTGCCAGTACCTCGTCGGCAGGGGGGACCTACGAGCAGTACTTC. It translates to CASTSSAGGTYEQYF.

The chain has TRBV29-1 and TRBJ1-1; 12 nucleotides align to TRBD1. V was pared by 6 bases and J by 8 bases, with 4 bases of the junction left unmatched. The CDR3 runs 12 residues. Per the germline V gene, CDR1 is SQVTM and CDR2 is ANQGSEA. This chain's CDR3 is CSVGQGAREAFF. The CDR3 bases are TGCAGCGTGGGACAGGGGGCTCGAGAAGCTTTCTTT. Variable domain in full (rest from reference TRBV29-1 and TRBJ1-1): SAVISQKPSRDICQRGTSLTIQCQVDSQVTMMFWYRQQPGQSLTLIATANQGSEATYESGFVIDKFPISRPNLTFSTLTVSNMSPEDSSIYLCSVGQGAREAFFGQGTRLTVV.

This rearrangement joins TRBV23-1 to TRBJ2-7, with TRBD1 identical over 9 bases. TRBV23-1 is recorded as an ORF, its role being uncertain. Trimming removed 0 bases from V and 3 bases from J; junction bases left unmatched: 21. The length of the CDR3 is 21 residues. This CDR3 reads CASSQSSPLETGGGTLYEQYV. The CDR3 nucleotides read TGCGCCAGCAGTCAATCGTCACCGTTAGAAACAGGGGGCGGAACCCTCTACGAGCAGTACGTC.

The chain recombines TRBV7-2 with TRBJ2-5, with D unresolved. The CDR3 length is 14 residues. The ends were cut back, 1 base at V and 5 bases at J, with 11 bases in the middle. The germline gives CDR1 SGHTA, CDR2 FQGNSA. The CDR3 bases are TGTGCCAGCAGCTTAGATCCCAGCTCTGAGACCCAGTACTTC. It translates to CASSLDPSSETQYF.

This rearrangement joins TRBV6-5 to TRBJ2-4; TRBD1 matches 8 bases. The CDR3 sequence is 14 residues long. Germline V gene sequence: CDR1 MNHEY, CDR2 SVGAGI. Losses at the gene ends were 4 bases for V and 8 bases for J; bases not matched to a gene: 7. The CDR3 loop reads CASSSRTGNDIQYF. The CDR3 bases are TGTGCCAGCAGTTCCCGGACAGGGAACGACATTCAGTACTTC.

This chain joins TRBV7-8 and TRBJ2-3, with 7 bases identical to TRBD2. This CDR3 spans 16 amino acids. Germline V gives CDR1 SGHVS, CDR2 FQNEAQ. Trimming took 5 bases from V and 0 from J; bases not matched to a gene: 8. CDR3 in amino acids: CASSLGDYYSTDTQYF. Written as DNA, the CDR3 is TGTGCCAGCAGCCTGGGGGACTACTATAGCACAGATACGCAGTATTTT.

The J gene is TRBJ2-1, the V gene TRBV20-1; D is undetermined. The germline CDR1 and CDR2 sequences are DFQATT and SNEGSKA (reference sequence). Trimming took off 3 bases at V and 0 bases at J, with 6 bases between the two ends. This CDR3 is 13 amino acids long. CDR3 sequence: CSASGSSYNEQFF. Here the CDR3 DNA reads TGCAGTGCTAGTGGGTCCTCCTACAATGAGCAGTTCTTC.

This clonotype was seen more than once but under ten times. This chain uses TRBV5-8 with TRBJ2-1, with 9 bases aligning to TRBD2. This CDR3 spans 16 amino acids. The V gene end was trimmed by 0 bases and the J gene end by 3 bases; junction bases not matched to a gene: 4. In germline, CDR1 is SGHTS, CDR2 YDEGEE. CDR3 in amino acids: CASSLAGTSSYNEQFF. In DNA form, the CDR3 reads TGTGCCAGCAGCTTGGCAGGGACTAGCAGCTACAATGAGCAGTTCTTC.

The chain uses TRBV15 and TRBJ2-1; D is uncertain. With 0 bases removed from V and 10 bases from J, the gap between germline ends came to 7 bases. This CDR3 is 12 amino acids long. Germline CDR1 reads LNHNV; CDR2 reads YYDKDF (reference sequence). Here the CDR3 DNA reads TGTGCCACCAGCAGAGAAGAGGACGAGCAGTTCTTC. It codes for CATSREEDEQFF. The full variable domain, its missing parts supplied by reference TRBV15 and TRBJ2-1, is DAMVIQNPRYQVTQFGKPVTLSCSQTLNHNVMYWYQQKSSQAPKLLFHYYDKDFNNEADTPDNFQSRRPNTSFCFLDIRSPGLGDTAMYLCATSREEDEQFFGPGTRLTVL.

V is TRBV12-3 or TRBV12-4 and J is TRBJ2-3; a possible D gene is TRBD2 (6 bases). CDR3 length: 15 amino acids. V was shortened by 3 bases and J by 5 bases, with 15 bases between the two germline ends. The CDR3 here is CASSFLAGSRDTQYF. The CDR3 DNA reads as TGTGCCAGCAGTTTCTTGGCGGGATCCAGAGATACGCAGTATTTT.

This sequence joins TRBV27 and TRBJ1-2; possible D gene TRBD1, 6 bases. The CDR3 loop spans 14 amino acids. With 4 bases removed from V and 4 bases from J, the gap between germline ends came to 13 bases. Germline-derived CDR1 and CDR2 are MNHEY and SMNVEV (reference sequence). The CDR3 is CASSYLRGGYGYTF. CDR3 coding DNA: TGTGCCAGCAGTTACCTCCGAGGGGGCTATGGCTACACCTTC.

The chain combines TRBV6-1 with TRBJ2-7; possibly TRBD1 for D (5 bases). CDR3 size: 15 residues. CDR1 and CDR2 from the germline V gene are MNHNS and SASEGT. V was pared by 5 bases and J by 0 bases, with 14 bases between. CDR3 DNA: TGTGCCAGCAGTAGAAGCAGGGTGGACTCCTACGAGCAGTACGTC. Protein sequence: CASSRSRVDSYEQYV.

The chain combines TRBV7-2 with TRBJ2-1, with 11 positions matching TRBD2. CDR1 and CDR2 from the germline V gene are SGHTA and FQGNSA. This CDR3 comprises 15 residues. The J segment lost 8 bases and the V segment lost 5 bases, leaving 8 bases of the junction unmatched. CDR3 region: CASSPTGLAGDEQFF. The CDR3 DNA reads TGTGCCAGCAGCCCCACCGGACTAGCGGGTGATGAGCAGTTCTTC.

The chain uses TRBV7-2 and TRBJ2-3, with TRBD1 matching 9 bases. This CDR3 contains 15 residues. With 3 bases clipped from V and 4 bases from J, the junction kept 5 bases outside the gene matches. The germline V gene encodes CDR1 SGHTA and CDR2 FQGNSA. CDR3 coding DNA: TGTGCCAGCAGCTTCGGGGGACAGGGAGCAGATACGCAGTATTTT. This translates into CASSFGGQGADTQYF.

This clonotype appeared a single time. V is TRBV29-1 and J is TRBJ2-3; the D gene is possibly TRBD2 (5 bases). Germline V gives CDR1 SQVTM, CDR2 ANQGSEA. Trimming removed 4 bases at V and 0 bases at J, with 8 bases between. The CDR3 has 13 residues. The CDR3 DNA reads as TGCAGCGTTGTCCGGGGAAGCACAGATACGCAGTATTTT. This encodes CSVVRGSTDTQYF.

J is TRBJ1-4 and V is TRBV7-9; the D gene is possibly TRBD1 (6 bases). The CDR3 has 16 residues. Trimming pared 0 bases from V and 2 bases from J, leaving 10 bases between. Germline V lookup: CDR1 SEHNR, CDR2 FQNEAQ (reference sequence). The CDR3 nucleotides read TGTGCCAGCAGCTTAGCGGGGGCTGGGACTAATGAAAAACTGTTTTTT. Amino acids: CASSLAGAGTNEKLFF.

This chain uses TRBV6-6 with TRBJ2-5, with TRBD2 matching 7 bases. The CDR3 length is 14 residues. The ends lost 4 bases at V and 1 base at J; junction bases unmatched: 3. Germline CDR1 reads MNHNY; CDR2 reads SVGAGI (reference sequence). This CDR3 is CASSFPGGQETQYF. The CDR3 DNA reads TGTGCCAGCAGTTTTCCGGGGGGCCAAGAGACCCAGTACTTC.

The chain couples TRBV10-2 to TRBJ1-2; D not certain. CDR3 length: 12 amino acids. V lost 8 bases and J lost 6, with 13 bases in between. The germline gives CDR1 WSHSY, CDR2 SAAADI. The CDR3 loop reads CASGKEEDGYTF. The DNA for the CDR3 is TGCGCCAGCGGGAAGGAGGAGGATGGCTACACCTTC.

This clonotype has just one count. The genes are TRBV13 and TRBJ2-7; 7 bases are a match to TRBD1. J gave up 3 bases and V 5 bases, and 4 bases lay outside the gene matches. Germline V gene sequence: CDR1 PRHDT, CDR2 FYEKMQ (reference sequence). CDR3 length: 13 residues. DNA for the CDR3: TGTGCCAGCAGCACCGGGACAGTCTACGAGCAGTACTTC. Translation: CASSTGTVYEQYF.

The gene calls are TRBV7-6 and TRBJ1-5, with D tentatively TRBD1 (6 bases). The germline gives CDR1 SGHVS, CDR2 FNYEAQ. V gave up 1 base and J gave up 0 bases, with 13 bases separating them. The CDR3 covers 17 residues. The CDR3 coding sequence is TGTGCCAGCAGCTTAGGGGCCAGGGGTTATAGCAATCAGCCCCAGCATTTT. This sequence encodes CASSLGARGYSNQPQHF.

The chain uses TRBV29-1 and TRBJ1-1; tentative D call: TRBD1 (5 bases). Deletions cut 7 bases from V and 1 base from J, with 13 bases between. The CDR3 extends over 13 amino acids. From germline, CDR1 is SQVTM and CDR2 ANQGSEA. The CDR3 nucleotides are TGCAGCGCCGTGACAGCTGAGAACACTGAAGCTTTCTTT. Protein product: CSAVTAENTEAFF.